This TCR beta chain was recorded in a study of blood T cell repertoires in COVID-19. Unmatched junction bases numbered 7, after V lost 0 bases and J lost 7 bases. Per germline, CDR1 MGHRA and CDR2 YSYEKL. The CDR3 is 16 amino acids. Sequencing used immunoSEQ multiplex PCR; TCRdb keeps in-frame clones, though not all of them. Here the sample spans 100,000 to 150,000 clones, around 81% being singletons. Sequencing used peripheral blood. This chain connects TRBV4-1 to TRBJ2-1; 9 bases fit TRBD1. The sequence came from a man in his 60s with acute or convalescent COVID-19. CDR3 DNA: TGCGCCAGCAGCCAAGATGGGACAGGGTCAAGGAATGAGCAGTTCTTC. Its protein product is CASSQDGTGSRNEQFF.